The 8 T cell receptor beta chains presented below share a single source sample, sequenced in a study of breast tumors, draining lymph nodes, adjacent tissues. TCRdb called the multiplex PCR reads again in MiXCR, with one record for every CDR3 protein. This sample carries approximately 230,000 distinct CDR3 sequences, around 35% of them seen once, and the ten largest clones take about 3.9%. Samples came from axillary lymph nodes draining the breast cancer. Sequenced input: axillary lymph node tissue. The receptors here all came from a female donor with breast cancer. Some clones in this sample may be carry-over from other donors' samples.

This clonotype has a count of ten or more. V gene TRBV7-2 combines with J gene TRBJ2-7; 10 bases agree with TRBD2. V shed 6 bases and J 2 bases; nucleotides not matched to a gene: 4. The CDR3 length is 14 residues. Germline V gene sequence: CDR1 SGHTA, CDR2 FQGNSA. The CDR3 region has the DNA TGTGCCAGCAGTTTGCTAGCGGGAGCCTACGAGCAGTACTTC. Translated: CASSLLAGAYEQYF.

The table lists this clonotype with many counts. This CDR3 reads CASSYGLGTINEKLFF. CDR3 nucleotides: TGTGCCAGCAGTTACGGGTTAGGGACCATAAATGAAAAACTGTTTTTT. The chain carries TRBV6-6 and TRBJ1-4, with D maybe TRBD1 (5 bases). Between the trimmed V and J ends, which lost 2 bases and 5 bases, there was a span of 15 bases. The CDR3 contains 16 residues. Germline V gene data show CDR1 as MNHNY and CDR2 as SVGAGI (reference sequence).

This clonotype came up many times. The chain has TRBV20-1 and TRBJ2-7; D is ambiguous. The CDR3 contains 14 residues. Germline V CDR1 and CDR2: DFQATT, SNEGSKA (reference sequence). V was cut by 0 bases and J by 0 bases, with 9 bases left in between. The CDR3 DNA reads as TGCAGTGCTAGAGAAGGAGCCGTCTCCTACGAGCAGTACTTC. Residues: CSAREGAVSYEQYF.

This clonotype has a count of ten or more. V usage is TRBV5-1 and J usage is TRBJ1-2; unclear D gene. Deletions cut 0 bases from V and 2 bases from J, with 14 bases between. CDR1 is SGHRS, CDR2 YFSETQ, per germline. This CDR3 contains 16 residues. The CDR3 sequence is CASSLEVGVSNYGYTF. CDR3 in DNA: TGCGCCAGCAGCTTGGAGGTCGGAGTATCCAACTATGGCTACACCTTC.

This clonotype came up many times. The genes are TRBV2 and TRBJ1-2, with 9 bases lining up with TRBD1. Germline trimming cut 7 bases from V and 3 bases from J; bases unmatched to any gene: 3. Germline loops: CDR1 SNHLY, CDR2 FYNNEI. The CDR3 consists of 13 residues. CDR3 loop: CASNRQGDYGYTF. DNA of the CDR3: TGTGCCAGCAATAGACAGGGGGACTATGGCTACACCTTC.

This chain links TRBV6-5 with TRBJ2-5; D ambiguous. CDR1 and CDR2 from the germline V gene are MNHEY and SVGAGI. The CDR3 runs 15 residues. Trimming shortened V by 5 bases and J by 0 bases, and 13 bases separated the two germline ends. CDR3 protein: CASSPATMYQETQYF. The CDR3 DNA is TGTGCCAGCAGTCCGGCGACAATGTACCAAGAGACCCAGTACTTC.

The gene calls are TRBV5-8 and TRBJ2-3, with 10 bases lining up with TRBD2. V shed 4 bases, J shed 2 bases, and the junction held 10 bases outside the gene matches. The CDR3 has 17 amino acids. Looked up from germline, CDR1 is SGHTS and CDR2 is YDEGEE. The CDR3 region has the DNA TGTGCCAGCAGCCAGAGAAGCGGGAGGGCCGTCACAGATACGCAGTATTTT. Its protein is CASSQRSGRAVTDTQYF.

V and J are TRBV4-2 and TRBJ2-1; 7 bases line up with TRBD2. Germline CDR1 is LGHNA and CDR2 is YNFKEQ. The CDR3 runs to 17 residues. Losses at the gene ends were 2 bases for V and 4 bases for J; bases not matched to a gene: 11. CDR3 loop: CASSQFLLRDYYNEQFF. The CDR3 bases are TGTGCCAGCAGCCAATTTCTGCTTAGGGACTATTACAATGAGCAGTTCTTC.